Listed below are T cell receptor beta chains from one sample, sequenced in a study of T-cell reconstitution after alpha-beta-depleted transplantation in children. One entry per CDR3 protein, called by TCRdb with MiXCR from the PCR reads. The sample yields about 870,000 distinct CDR3 sequences, 15% to 20% seen once. The sample consisted of PBMCs, mostly from graft donor cells, taken 360 days after TCRalphabeta/CD19-depleted stem cell transplant. These TCRs come from a male patient aged 10 to 17 who had a stem cell transplant for acute lymphoblastic leukemia, so the T cells may come from the graft donor. Each CDR3 is given with its conserved first and last residue. D genes are given only for firm matches. Clone size is given for some rows only: seen once, a few or many times, or a class if the clone is expanded.

>TRBJ2-5|15|few|TRBV10-3|TRBD1
TGTGCCATCAGGACGACAGGGGTAGGCCAACAGACCCAGTACTTC
CAIRTTGVGQQTQYF
>TRBJ1-3|16|few|TRBV18|NA
TGTGCCAGCTCACCACCGGGCAGGGGCTCTGGAAACACCATATATTTT
CASSPPGRGSGNTIYF
>TRBJ2-1|16|NA|TRBV14|TRBD2
TGTGCCAGCAGCCAAGCAGGCGGGAGGCTCTACAATGAGCAGTTCTTC
CASSQAGGRLYNEQFF
>TRBJ2-2|14|many|TRBV7-8|NA
TGTGCCAGCAGCTCAAGACTAGGGTCCGGGGAGCTGTTTTTT
CASSSRLGSGELFF
>TRBJ2-5|13|many|TRBV5-5|NA
TGTGCCAGCAGCTTGGGATATGCGGAGACCCAGTACTTC
CASSLGYAETQYF
>TRBJ2-7|12|many|TRBV4-1|NA
TGCGCCAGCAGCCACCCCGGCGGGGAGCAGTACTTC
CASSHPGGEQYF
>TRBJ2-5|17|NA|TRBV29-1|TRBD1
TGCAGCAAGTCGTGGGCGTTTCCGGGACAGGGAAAAGAGACCCAGTACTTC
CSKSWAFPGQGKETQYF
>TRBJ2-7|15|NA|TRBV18|TRBD2
TGTGCCAGCTCACCAGAGGCGGGAGTTTCCTACGAGCAGTACTTC
CASSPEAGVSYEQYF
>TRBJ2-1|16|NA|TRBV4-1|TRBD1
TGCGCCAGCAGCCTTCCCGGGACAGGGTATCTTAGTGAGCAGTTCTTC
CASSLPGTGYLSEQFF
>TRBJ2-7|21|few|TRBV29-1|TRBD2
TGCAGCGTTGAAGATAAGGGACAGGGAGGACTAGCGGGACCAGATTCCTACGAGCAGTACTTC
CSVEDKGQGGLAGPDSYEQYF
>TRBJ2-1|15|NA|TRBV12-3/TRBV12-4|NA
TGTGCCAGCACCCAAAAGCGGGCCCAGTACAATGAGCAGTTCTTC
CASTQKRAQYNEQFF
>TRBJ2-3|14|few|TRBV12-3/TRBV12-4|NA
TGTGCCAGCAAACCATTGGGGTTTTCAGATACGCAGTATTTT
CASKPLGFSDTQYF
>TRBJ2-1|13|NA|TRBV21-1|NA
TGTGCCAGCAGCATCAGTGAGGTCAATGAGCAGTTCTTC
CASSISEVNEQFF
>TRBJ1-2|11|NA|TRBV3-1|NA
TGTGCCAGCAGCCGCCTTTCGGGCTACACCTTC
CASSRLSGYTF
>TRBJ2-1|12|many|TRBV9|NA
TGTGCCAGCAGCGGAAGCGGTAATGAGCAGTTCTTC
CASSGSGNEQFF
>TRBJ2-1|14|NA|TRBV6-1|NA
TGTGCCAGCAGCCCGGACTGGTCACACAATGAGCAGTTCTTC
CASSPDWSHNEQFF
>TRBJ2-3|15|NA|TRBV27|TRBD2
TGTGCCAGCAGTTCCCTAGGACTAGCGGGAGATACGCAGTATTTT
CASSSLGLAGDTQYF
>TRBJ2-2|14|few|TRBV3-1|NA
TGTGCCAGCAGTGACGGAGCCTTCTTGGGGGAGCTGTTTTTT
CASSDGAFLGELFF
>TRBJ2-3|15|many|TRBV21-1|NA
TGTGCCAGCAACCGACGGCAGGGGCCCACAGATACGCAGTATTTT
CASNRRQGPTDTQYF
>TRBJ1-4|14|few|TRBV12-3/TRBV12-4|NA
TGTGCCAGCAGCCTTGACAGGAGCAGTGAAAAACTGTTTTTT
CASSLDRSSEKLFF
>TRBJ2-2|13|NA|TRBV7-3|NA
TGTGCCAGCAGCCCAATTCCCACCGGGGAGCTGTTTTTT
CASSPIPTGELFF
>TRBJ2-2|15|NA|TRBV20-1|TRBD2
TGCAGTGCTAGTCAACCCAGCGGGAGTGTTCGGGAGCTGTTTTTT
CSASQPSGSVRELFF
>TRBJ1-2|16|few|TRBV29-1|TRBD1
TGCAGCGTTGAAGATCAGGGGACAGGGGGTTTCTATGGCTACACCTTC
CSVEDQGTGGFYGYTF
>TRBJ2-7|13|NA|TRBV20-1|NA
TGCAGTGCTAGTAATCCAACTTCCTACGAGCAGTACTTC
CSASNPTSYEQYF
>TRBJ2-5|17|NA|TRBV12-5|TRBD2
TGTGCTAGTGGTTTGGTAGGACTAGCGGGAGTAATCGAGACCCAGTACTTC
CASGLVGLAGVIETQYF
>TRBJ2-3|16|NA|TRBV6-1|NA
TGTGCCAGCAGTCGACGTATACCTATTTACACAGATACGCAGTATTTT
CASSRRIPIYTDTQYF
>TRBJ2-1|15|NA|TRBV6-1|NA
TGTGCCAGCAGGATCACCTACCTCTCCTACAATGAGCAGTTCTTC
CASRITYLSYNEQFF
>TRBJ2-1|13|NA|TRBV20-1|NA
TGCAGTGCTAGAGGATTGCGGTACAATGAGCAGTTCTTC
CSARGLRYNEQFF
>TRBJ1-2|14|NA|TRBV5-1|NA
TGCGCCAGCAGCTTGGGGGACTTTAACTATGGCTACACCTTC
CASSLGDFNYGYTF
>TRBJ2-7|15|NA|TRBV27|TRBD2
TGTGCCAGCGGGCCCGGGACTAGCGCGGACTACGAGCAGTACTTC
CASGPGTSADYEQYF
>TRBJ1-5|14|NA|TRBV7-8|NA
TGTGCCAGCGTGGATGGTAGGGGCAATCAGCCCCAGCATTTT
CASVDGRGNQPQHF
>TRBJ1-2|13|NA|TRBV20-1|NA
TGCAGTGCTCCCTGCGAGGGGGTCCGGCGGTACACCTTC
CSAPCEGVRRYTF
>TRBJ1-5|14|NA|TRBV12-3/TRBV12-4|TRBD1
TGTGCCAGCAGTTTCGGGACAGGGGAGCAGCCCCAGCATTTT
CASSFGTGEQPQHF
>TRBJ2-2|15|few|TRBV5-1|NA
TGCGCCAGCAGCTTGGCCCAGGGAGACACCGGGGAGCTGTTTTTT
CASSLAQGDTGELFF
>TRBJ2-1|15|NA|TRBV2|NA
TGTGCCAGCAGTGAACCGCCCATCCCGGGGAATGAGCAGTTCTTC
CASSEPPIPGNEQFF
>TRBJ2-2|13|many|TRBV5-6|TRBD1
TGTGCCAGCAGCGGGGGACAGGGCGGGGAGCTGTTTTTT
CASSGGQGGELFF
>TRBJ2-3|14|few|TRBV2|NA
TGTGCCAGCAGTGAAGCAAAGGTTCCAGATACGCAGTATTTT
CASSEAKVPDTQYF
>TRBJ2-1|17|many|TRBV2|TRBD2
TGTGCCAGCAGGGGGACTAGCGGGAGTCTGGTACACAATGAGCAGTTCTTC
CASRGTSGSLVHNEQFF
>TRBJ2-5|15|many|TRBV20-1|NA
TGCAGTGCTAGAGGGGCGGCAGCTGAAACGGAGACCCAGTACTTC
CSARGAAAETETQYF
>TRBJ2-7|15|NA|TRBV9|NA
TGTGCCAGCAGCGTAGGGGGACACAGCTCCTACGAGCAGTACTTC
CASSVGGHSSYEQYF
>TRBJ2-7|16|NA|TRBV7-9|NA
TGTGCCAGCAGCCAACCCTGGCGGGGTGCCTCCTACGAGCAGTACTTC
CASSQPWRGASYEQYF
>TRBJ2-1|14|NA|TRBV5-1|TRBD2
TGCGCCAGCAGCTTAGCGGGAGAGCCGTCGGAGCAGTTCTTC
CASSLAGEPSEQFF
>TRBJ2-3|14|NA|TRBV12-3/TRBV12-4|NA
TGTGCCAGCAGTGCCGGTGATCACAGTTATACGCAGTATTTT
CASSAGDHSYTQYF
>TRBJ2-7|18|NA|TRBV6-5|TRBD1
TGTGCCAGCAGTTACTCGGGAACCGGGACAGGGACACCCTACGAGCAGTACTTC
CASSYSGTGTGTPYEQYF
>TRBJ2-3|16|few|TRBV27|TRBD2
TGTGCCAGCACCCCACGGACTAGCGCCTTGACAGATACGCAGTATTTT
CASTPRTSALTDTQYF
>TRBJ2-1|15|few|TRBV7-2|NA
TGTGCCAGCAGCCGAGCTGTTAGCTCCTACAATGAGCAGTTCTTC
CASSRAVSSYNEQFF
>TRBJ1-2|15|NA|TRBV28|NA
TGTGCCAGCAGTTTATATTTGCCCGGCGGCCATGGCTACACCTTC
CASSLYLPGGHGYTF
>TRBJ1-3|13|few|TRBV5-1|NA
TGCGCCAGCAGCCGATCCAGAGGAAACACCATATATTTT
CASSRSRGNTIYF
>TRBJ1-1|15|few|TRBV12-3/TRBV12-4|TRBD1
TGTGCCAGCAGCCTAGGGTGGACAGGGGCCACTGAAGCTTTCTTT
CASSLGWTGATEAFF
>TRBJ2-2|15|few|TRBV7-3|NA
TGTGCCAGCAGCTCCCAGGGAGTTCACACCGGGGAGCTGTTTTTT
CASSSQGVHTGELFF
>TRBJ2-2|15|few|TRBV15|NA
TGTGCCACCAGCAGAGATCCAGCGGGCACCGGGGAGCTGTTTTTT
CATSRDPAGTGELFF
>TRBJ2-3|11|NA|TRBV12-3/TRBV12-4|TRBD1
TGTGCCACCATGACAGGGCTCACGCAGTATTTT
CATMTGLTQYF